These 17 T cell receptor beta chains were all obtained from the same sample, sequenced in a study of T cells in narcolepsy. Generated by immunoSEQ multiplex PCR, the TCRdb table keeps only in-frame clones and is missing some. Among 27,000 or so clones listed, 75% to 80% were seen once. The sequenced sample was CD45RA- memory CD4+ T cells from PBMCs. Receptors originate from a human donor with narcolepsy.

This chain uses TRBV6-5 with TRBJ1-1; TRBD1 agrees at 7 bases. Germline CDR1 reads MNHEY; CDR2 reads SVGAGI. Losses at the gene ends were 6 bases for V and 0 bases for J; bases not matched to a gene: 1. The CDR3 spans 13 residues. The CDR3 bases are TGTGCCAGCAGCAGGGGGGTGAACACTGAAGCTTTCTTT. Protein: CASSRGVNTEAFF.

Notes on this clone: This CDR3 is also generated by other DNA sequences in the sample. The chain uses TRBV7-9 and TRBJ1-4; 8 bases are shared with TRBD1. Losses at the gene ends were 5 bases for V and 0 bases for J; bases not matched to a gene: 5. CDR1 SEHNR and CDR2 FQNEAQ come from the germline V gene (reference sequence). The CDR3 totals 16 residues. DNA of the CDR3: TGTGCCAGCAGCGACGGACAGGGAACAACTAATGAAAAACTGTTTTTT. Protein product: CASSDGQGTTNEKLFF.

This clone was counted a few times. The same CDR3 is also encoded by other DNA sequences in this sample. The chain uses TRBV11-2 and TRBJ1-3; 8 bases map to TRBD1. V was clipped by 2 bases and J by 0 bases; unmatched bases: 3. Germline V CDR1 and CDR2: SGHAT, FQNNGV. The CDR3 covers 16 residues. This CDR3 reads CASSLTGGNSGNTIYF. The CDR3 DNA reads as TGTGCCAGCAGCTTAACAGGGGGAAACTCTGGAAACACCATATATTTT.

On this clone itself: The sample holds other DNA sequences that translate to the same CDR3. The J gene is TRBJ2-5, the V gene TRBV14, with D possibly matching TRBD1 (5 bases). Trimming shortened V by 4 bases and J by 1 base, and 10 bases separated the two germline ends. The germline CDR1 and CDR2 sequences are SGHDN and FVKESK. This CDR3 is 14 amino acids long. The CDR3 here is CASSRDRTQETQYF. The CDR3 DNA is TGTGCCAGCAGCCGCGACAGAACCCAAGAGACCCAGTACTTC. The full variable domain, completed using reference TRBV14 and TRBJ2-5, is EAGVTQFPSHSVIEKGQTVTLRCDPISGHDNLYWYRRVMGKEIKFLLHFVKESKQDESGMPNNRFLAERTGGTYSTLKVQPAELEDSGVYFCASSRDRTQETQYFGPGTRLLVL.

J is TRBJ1-3 and V is TRBV15; maybe TRBD1 (5 bases). V was pared by 4 bases and J by 2 bases, with 15 bases between. The germline CDR1 and CDR2 sequences are LNHNV and YYDKDF (reference sequence). The CDR3 has 16 amino acids. CDR3 sequence: CATSTRRGEAGNTIYF. Here the CDR3 DNA reads TGTGCCACCAGCACCCGTCGGGGGGAAGCTGGAAACACCATATATTTT.

The chain is built from TRBV2 and TRBJ1-5; TRBD1 matches at 7 bases. V lost 4 bases and J lost 1; bases outside the gene matches: 7. The length of the CDR3 is 16 residues. Looked up from germline, CDR1 is SNHLY and CDR2 is FYNNEI. DNA of the CDR3: TGTGCCAGCAGTGTTCAGGGGGGTAGGAGCAATCAGCCCCAGCATTTT. This encodes CASSVQGGRSNQPQHF.

The chain recombines TRBV14 with TRBJ1-2; D gene uncertain. Germline CDR1 is SGHDN and CDR2 is FVKESK. V lost 4 bases and J 1 base, leaving 10 bases between the germline ends. This CDR3 region has 14 residues. CDR3 sequence: CASSPSGINYGYTF. As DNA, the CDR3 is TGTGCCAGCAGCCCCTCGGGAATTAACTATGGCTACACCTTC.

The chain uses TRBV7-9 and TRBJ2-1; D remains ambiguous. V dropped 5 bases and J dropped 5 bases, with 7 bases sitting between them. The CDR3 is 12 amino acids. Germline lookup yields CDR1 SEHNR and CDR2 FQNEAQ (reference sequence). CDR3 region: CASSPNHNEQFF. CDR3 in DNA: TGTGCCAGCAGCCCCAATCACAATGAGCAGTTCTTC.

CDR3 residues: CASSSQGAQGGYTF. Written as DNA, the CDR3 is TGTGCCAGCAGCAGTCAGGGGGCGCAGGGTGGCTACACCTTC. The chain carries TRBV5-6 and TRBJ1-2; the match to TRBD1 covers 8 bases. The CDR3 sequence is 14 residues long. CDR1 and CDR2 from the germline V gene are SGHDT and YYEEEE. V was clipped by 4 bases and J by 7 bases; unmatched bases: 9. Filled out from reference TRBV5-6 and TRBJ1-2, the complete variable domain reads DAGVTQSPTHLIKTRGQQVTLRCSPKSGHDTVSWYQQALGQGPQFIFQYYEEEERQRGNFPDRFSGHQFPNYSSELNVNALLLGDSALYLCASSSQGAQGGYTFGSGTRLTVV.

The rearrangement uses TRBV14 and TRBJ2-5, with 13 bases fitting TRBD2. Unmatched junction bases numbered 5, after V lost 4 bases and J lost 3 bases. Germline lookup yields CDR1 SGHDN and CDR2 FVKESK. The CDR3 runs to 16 residues. The CDR3 loop reads CASSPWGLAGKETQYF. CDR3 DNA sequence: TGTGCCAGCAGCCCATGGGGACTAGCGGGGAAAGAGACCCAGTACTTC.

This clone came up a few times. V and J are TRBV27 and TRBJ1-5, with D tentatively TRBD1 (5 bases). CDR3 size: 14 residues. Germline assignment: CDR1 MNHEY and CDR2 SMNVEV (reference sequence). V lost 0 bases and J lost 7, with 10 bases in between. CDR3 loop: CASSLSWGNQPQHF. The CDR3 nucleotides are TGTGCCAGCAGTTTATCATGGGGGAACCAGCCCCAGCATTTT.

The V and J genes are TRBV9 and TRBJ2-3, with D uncertain. V lost 3 bases, J lost 2 bases, and 13 bases lay in between. Per germline, CDR1 SGDLS and CDR2 YYNGEE. The CDR3 runs 15 residues. CDR3 protein: CASSARLTPTDTQYF. The CDR3 bases are TGTGCCAGCAGCGCCCGTTTAACCCCCACAGATACGCAGTATTTT.

The count of this clone is one. The chain employs TRBV5-1 and TRBJ1-2; the match to TRBD1 covers 7 bases. Germline CDR1 is SGHRS and CDR2 is YFSETQ. After removal of 0 bases from V and 7 bases from J, the junction contained 9 bases not matched to a gene. The CDR3 consists of 15 residues. CDR3 nucleotides: TGCGCCAGCAGCTTGGTGGAGGGGGCGGACTTTGGCTACACCTTC. It translates to CASSLVEGADFGYTF.

The chain joins TRBV7-8 to TRBJ2-7, with 10 bases lining up with TRBD1. The CDR3 contains 15 residues. Germline V lookup: CDR1 SGHVS, CDR2 FQNEAQ. The ends lost 2 bases at V and 6 bases at J; junction bases unmatched: 7. The CDR3 nucleotides read TGTGCCAGCAGCTTACTACCGGGACAGGGGCGCGAGCAGTACTTC. Translation: CASSLLPGQGREQYF. The full variable domain, completed using reference TRBV7-8 and TRBJ2-7, is GAGVSQSPRYKVAKRGQDVALRCDPISGHVSLFWYQQALGQGPEFLTYFQNEAQLDKSGLPSDRFFAERPEGSVSTLKIQRTQQEDSAVYLCASSLLPGQGREQYFGPGTRLTVT.

This clone was counted a single time. This rearrangement joins TRBV21-1 to TRBJ1-6. TRBV21-1 is noted as a pseudogene. This CDR3 comprises 17 residues. DNA of the CDR3: TGTGCCAGCAGCAAAGTAACGAGAGGAGAGGGGCCACAACCTTGGCACTTT. This encodes CASSKVTRGEGPQPWHF.

The chain links TRBV12-5 to TRBJ2-2; D might be TRBD1 (6 bases). In germline, CDR1 is LGHNT, CDR2 FRNRAP. The CDR3 extends over 21 amino acids. V lost 0 bases and J 0 bases, leaving 23 bases between the germline ends. CDR3 loop: CASGLVGRGVTTSPNTGELFF. In nucleotides, the CDR3 is TGTGCTAGTGGTTTGGTTGGCAGGGGCGTAACGACTTCCCCGAACACCGGGGAGCTGTTTTTT.

V and J are TRBV5-1 and TRBJ2-3; D is unclear. Per the germline V gene, CDR1 is SGHRS and CDR2 is YFSETQ. The V end was cut by 4 bases, the J end by 3 bases, with 15 bases between. This CDR3 spans 15 amino acids. The CDR3 sequence is CASSPLSVGTDTQYF. The DNA of the CDR3 is TGCGCCAGCAGCCCATTATCGGTCGGTACAGATACGCAGTATTTT.